This T cell receptor (beta chain) is from a study of blood T cell repertoires in COVID-19. Study details: Material from acute and convalescent COVID-19 was sourced from the United States, Italy and Spain. PBMCs, B-cell-depleted T cells, or T cells were the source of the cDNA or gDNA that made up the material.

V lost 5 bases, J lost 7 bases, and 6 bases stayed unmatched. The CDR3 consists of 13 residues. In the authors' methods: It was from reference gene primer amplification that nucleated cell counts were estimated. Produced via immunoSEQ multiplex PCR; TCRdb's table is partial and in-frame only. The DNA was the basis for D and trimming; V, J and clone size are from that table. The repertoire has about 230,000 clones, roughly 84% of them found once; the top ten carry just under 1%. The clonotype was recovered from a man aged 35 to 55 with acute or convalescent COVID-19. The gene calls are TRBV12-3 or TRBV12-4 and TRBJ1-2; TRBD1 agrees at 8 bases. What was sequenced was peripheral blood. CDR3 DNA sequence: TGTGCCAGCAGTCCGACAGGGGCCACTGGCTACACCTTC. Its protein product is CASSPTGATGYTF.